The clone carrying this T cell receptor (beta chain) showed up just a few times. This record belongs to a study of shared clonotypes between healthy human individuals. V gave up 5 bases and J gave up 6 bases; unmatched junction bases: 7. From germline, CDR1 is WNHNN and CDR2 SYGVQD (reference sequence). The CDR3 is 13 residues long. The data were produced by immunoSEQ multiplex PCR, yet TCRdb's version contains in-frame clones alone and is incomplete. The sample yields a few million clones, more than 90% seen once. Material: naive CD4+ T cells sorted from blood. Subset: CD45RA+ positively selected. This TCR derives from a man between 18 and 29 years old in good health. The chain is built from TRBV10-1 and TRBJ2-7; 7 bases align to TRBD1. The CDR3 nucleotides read TGCGCCAGCAGTTACCGACAGGGTGGCGAGCAGTACTTC. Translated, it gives CASSYRQGGEQYF.